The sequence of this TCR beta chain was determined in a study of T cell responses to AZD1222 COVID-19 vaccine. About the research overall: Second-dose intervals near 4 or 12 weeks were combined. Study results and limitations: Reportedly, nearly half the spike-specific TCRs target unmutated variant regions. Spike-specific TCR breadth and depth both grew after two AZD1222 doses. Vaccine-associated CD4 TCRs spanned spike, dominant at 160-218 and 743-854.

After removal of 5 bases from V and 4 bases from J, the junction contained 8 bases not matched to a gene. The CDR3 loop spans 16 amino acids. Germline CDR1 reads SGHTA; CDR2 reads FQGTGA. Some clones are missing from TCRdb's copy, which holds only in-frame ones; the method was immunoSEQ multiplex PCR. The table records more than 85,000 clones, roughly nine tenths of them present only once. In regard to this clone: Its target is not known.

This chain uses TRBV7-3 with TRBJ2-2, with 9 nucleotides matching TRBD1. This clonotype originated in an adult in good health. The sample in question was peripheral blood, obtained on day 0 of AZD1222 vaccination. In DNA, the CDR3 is TGTGCCAGCAGCCCCGGGACAGGGAGGGGCACCGGGGAGCTGTTTTTT. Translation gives CASSPGTGRGTGELFF.